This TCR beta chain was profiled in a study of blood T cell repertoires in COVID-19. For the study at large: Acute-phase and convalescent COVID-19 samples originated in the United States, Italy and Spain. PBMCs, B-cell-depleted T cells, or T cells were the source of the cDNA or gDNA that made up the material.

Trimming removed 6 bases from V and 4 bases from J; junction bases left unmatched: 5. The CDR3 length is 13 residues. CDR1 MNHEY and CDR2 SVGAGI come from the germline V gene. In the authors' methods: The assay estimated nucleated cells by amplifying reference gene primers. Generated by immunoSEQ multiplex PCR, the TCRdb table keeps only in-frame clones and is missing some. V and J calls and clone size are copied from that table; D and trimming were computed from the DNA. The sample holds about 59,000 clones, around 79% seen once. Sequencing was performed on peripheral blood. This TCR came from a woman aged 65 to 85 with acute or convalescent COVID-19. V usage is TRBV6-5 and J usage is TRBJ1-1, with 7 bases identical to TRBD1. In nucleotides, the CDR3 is TGTGCCAGCAGCATGGGACAGATCACTGAAGCTTTCTTT. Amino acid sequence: CASSMGQITEAFF.